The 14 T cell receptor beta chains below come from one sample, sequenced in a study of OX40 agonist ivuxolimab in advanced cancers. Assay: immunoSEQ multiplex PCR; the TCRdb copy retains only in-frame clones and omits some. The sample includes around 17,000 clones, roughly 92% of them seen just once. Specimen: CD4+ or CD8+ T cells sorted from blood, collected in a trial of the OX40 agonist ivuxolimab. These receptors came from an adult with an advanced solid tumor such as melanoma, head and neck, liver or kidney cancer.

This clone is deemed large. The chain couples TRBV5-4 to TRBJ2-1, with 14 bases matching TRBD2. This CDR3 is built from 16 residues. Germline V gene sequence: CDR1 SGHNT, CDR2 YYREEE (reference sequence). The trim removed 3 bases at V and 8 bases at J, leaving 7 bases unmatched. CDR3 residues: CASSWGLAGDIYEQFF. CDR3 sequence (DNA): TGTGCCAGCAGCTGGGGACTAGCGGGAGATATCTATGAGCAGTTCTTC.

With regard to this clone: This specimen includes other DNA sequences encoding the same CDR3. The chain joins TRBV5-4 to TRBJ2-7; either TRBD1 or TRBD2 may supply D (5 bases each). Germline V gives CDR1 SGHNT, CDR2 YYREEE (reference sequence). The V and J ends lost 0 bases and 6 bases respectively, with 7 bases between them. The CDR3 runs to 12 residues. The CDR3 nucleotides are TGTGCCAGCAGCTTGGGAGGGGTCGAGCAGTACTTC. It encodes CASSLGGVEQYF.

The CDR3 here is CASSMVGTGGTEAFF. The DNA for the CDR3 is TGTGCCAGTAGTATGGTCGGGACAGGAGGCACTGAAGCTTTCTTT. The rearrangement joins TRBV19 to TRBJ1-1; 8 bases map to TRBD1. Unmatched junction bases numbered 7, after V lost 3 bases and J lost 4 bases. The CDR3 is made up of 15 amino acids. Germline-derived CDR1 and CDR2 are LNHDA and SQIVND (reference sequence). Complete variable domain (other parts from reference TRBV19 and TRBJ1-1): DGGITQSPKYLFRKEGQNVTLSCEQNLNHDAMYWYRQDPGQGLRLIYYSQIVNDFQKGDIAEGYSVSREKKESFPLTVTSAQKNPTAFYLCASSMVGTGGTEAFFGQGTRLTVV.

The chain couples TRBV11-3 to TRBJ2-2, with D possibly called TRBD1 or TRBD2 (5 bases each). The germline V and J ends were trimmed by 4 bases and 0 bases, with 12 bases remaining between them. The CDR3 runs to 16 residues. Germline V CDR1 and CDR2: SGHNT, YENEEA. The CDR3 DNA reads TGTGCCAGCAGCTCCCGGGACGGATCGAACACCGGGGAGCTGTTTTTT. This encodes CASSSRDGSNTGELFF.

The chain's CDR3 is CASSSPGQGYGYTF. In DNA form, the CDR3 reads TGTGCCAGCAGTTCCCCCGGACAGGGCTATGGCTACACCTTC. The chain carries TRBV6-5 and TRBJ1-2; 8 nucleotides line up with TRBD1. The germline V gene encodes CDR1 MNHEY and CDR2 SVGAGI. The CDR3 runs to 14 residues. The trim removed 4 bases at V and 4 bases at J, leaving 5 bases unmatched.

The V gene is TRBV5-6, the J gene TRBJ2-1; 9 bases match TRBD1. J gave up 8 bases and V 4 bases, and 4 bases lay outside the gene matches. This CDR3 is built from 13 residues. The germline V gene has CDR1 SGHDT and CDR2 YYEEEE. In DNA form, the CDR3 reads TGTGCCAGCAGCCCCACAGGGGGCGATGAGCAGTTCTTC. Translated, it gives CASSPTGGDEQFF.

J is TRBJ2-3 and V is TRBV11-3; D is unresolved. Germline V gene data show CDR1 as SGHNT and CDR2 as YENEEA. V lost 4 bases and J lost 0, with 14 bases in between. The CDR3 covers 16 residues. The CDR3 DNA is TGTGCCAGCAGCTCCCCCGTGGCTGCTAGCACAGATACGCAGTATTTT. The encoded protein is CASSSPVAASTDTQYF.

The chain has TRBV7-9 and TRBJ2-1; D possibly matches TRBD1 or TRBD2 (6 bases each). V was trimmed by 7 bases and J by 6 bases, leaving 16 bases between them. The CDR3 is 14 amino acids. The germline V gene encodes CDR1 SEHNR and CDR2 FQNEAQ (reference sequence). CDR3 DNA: TGTGCCAGCACCCTAGGGGGGCCGGGCAATGAGCAGTTCTTC. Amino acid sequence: CASTLGGPGNEQFF.

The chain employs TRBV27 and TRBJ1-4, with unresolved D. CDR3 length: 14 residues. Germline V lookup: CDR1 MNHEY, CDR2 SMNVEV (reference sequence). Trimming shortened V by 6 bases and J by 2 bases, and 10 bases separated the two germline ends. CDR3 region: CASSLVGTNEKLFF. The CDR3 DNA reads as TGTGCCAGCAGCCTCGTGGGCACTAATGAAAAACTGTTTTTT.

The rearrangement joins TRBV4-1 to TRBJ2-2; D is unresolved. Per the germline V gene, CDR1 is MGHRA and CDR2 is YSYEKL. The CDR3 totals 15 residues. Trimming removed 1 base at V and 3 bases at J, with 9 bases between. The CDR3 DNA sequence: TGCGCCAGCAGCCAAGGGGCAGGCTACACCGGGGAGCTGTTTTTT. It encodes CASSQGAGYTGELFF.

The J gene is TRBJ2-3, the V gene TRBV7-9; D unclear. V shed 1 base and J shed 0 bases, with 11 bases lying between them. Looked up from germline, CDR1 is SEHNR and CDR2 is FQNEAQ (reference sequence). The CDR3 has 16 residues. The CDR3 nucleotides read TGTGCCAGCAGCTTAGGGGTCTTTCTAAGCACAGATACGCAGTATTTT. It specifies CASSLGVFLSTDTQYF.

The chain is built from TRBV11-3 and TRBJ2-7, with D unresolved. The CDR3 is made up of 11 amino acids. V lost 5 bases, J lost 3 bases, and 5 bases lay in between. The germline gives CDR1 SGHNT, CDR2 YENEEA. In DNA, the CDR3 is TGTGCCAGCAGCGACAACTACGAGCAGTACTTC. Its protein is CASSDNYEQYF.

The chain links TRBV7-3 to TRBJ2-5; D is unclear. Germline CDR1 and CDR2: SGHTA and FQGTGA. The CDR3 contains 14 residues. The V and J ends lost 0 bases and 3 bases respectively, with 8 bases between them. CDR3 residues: CASSLTGEEETQYF. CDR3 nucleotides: TGTGCCAGCAGCTTAACCGGAGAAGAAGAGACCCAGTACTTC.

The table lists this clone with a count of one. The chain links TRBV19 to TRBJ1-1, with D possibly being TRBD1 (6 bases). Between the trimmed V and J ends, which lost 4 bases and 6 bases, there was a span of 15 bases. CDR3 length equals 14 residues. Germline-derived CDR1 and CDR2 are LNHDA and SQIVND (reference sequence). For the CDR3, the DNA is TGTGCCAGTAGTACCTGGACAGAATATCCTGAAGCTTTCTTT. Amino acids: CASSTWTEYPEAFF.